Listed below are T cell receptor beta chains from one sample, sequenced in a study of shared clonotypes between healthy human individuals. Clones were read by immunoSEQ multiplex PCR, and TCRdb kept only the in-frame ones, dropping some. The table shows 600,000 to 750,000 clones, with about three quarters occurring only once. Sequenced input: memory CD4+ T cells sorted from blood. The receptors come from a woman younger than 45 in good health. Each CDR3 is given with its conserved first and last residue. The D gene is left open where the match is weak. Some rows mark clone size as missing; the rest say once, few, many or name a class of expanded clone.

v_gene	d_gene	j_gene	abundance	CDR3aa	CDR3nt
TRBV25-1	.	TRBJ2-7	.	CASSPPGADSYEQYF	TGTGCCAGCAGTCCCCCTGGGGCGGACAGCTACGAGCAGTACTTC
TRBV30	TRBD2	TRBJ2-7	once	CAWSVLWRGRSYEQYF	TGTGCCTGGAGTGTACTATGGCGGGGGAGATCCTACGAGCAGTACTTC
TRBV27	.	TRBJ2-5	.	CASSKQGNQETQYF	TGTGCCAGCAGTAAACAGGGTAATCAAGAGACCCAGTACTTC
TRBV5-1	.	TRBJ2-1	few	CASSLAARSYNEQFF	TGCGCCAGCAGCTTGGCCGCTAGATCCTACAATGAGCAGTTCTTC
TRBV11-2	TRBD1	TRBJ2-1	.	CASSLDRSVNEQFF	TGTGCCAGCAGCTTGGACAGGTCGGTGAATGAGCAGTTCTTC
TRBV5-4	.	TRBJ2-3	few	CASSLLEGIGTDTQYF	TGTGCCAGCAGCTTGTTGGAGGGAATAGGTACAGATACGCAGTATTTT
TRBV28	.	TRBJ1-5	few	CASSFRRFLEEPQHF	TGTGCCAGCAGTTTTCGGCGCTTTCTAGAGGAGCCCCAGCATTTT
TRBV5-8	TRBD1	TRBJ1-3	.	CASRLTGTGGSNTIYF	TGTGCCAGCAGACTGACCGGGACAGGGGGCTCAAACACCATATATTTT
TRBV19	.	TRBJ1-2	.	CASSTPGRGYTF	TGTGCCAGTAGTACACCGGGACGTGGCTACACCTTC
TRBV6-1	.	TRBJ1-5	.	CASSESRNQPQHF	TGTGCCAGCAGTGAATCTCGGAATCAGCCCCAGCATTTT
TRBV5-4	TRBD1	TRBJ1-4	.	CASSTPNGQGLEKLFF	TGTGCCAGCAGCACGCCAAATGGACAGGGATTGGAAAAACTGTTTTTT
TRBV5-1	.	TRBJ2-5	.	CASSLGSGETQYF	TGCGCCAGCAGCTTGGGGTCAGGGGAGACCCAGTACTTC
TRBV6-4	.	TRBJ2-6	.	CASQADTGANVLTF	TGTGCCAGCCAAGCGGACACTGGGGCCAACGTCCTGACTTTC
TRBV10-3	TRBD1	TRBJ2-2	.	CASRTGQLNTGELFF	TGTGCCAGCAGGACAGGACAGCTGAACACCGGGGAGCTGTTTTTT
TRBV19	.	TRBJ2-1	.	CASSMVGGRLGGGDEQFF	TGTGCCAGTAGTATGGTCGGTGGGAGACTAGGCGGGGGCGATGAGCAGTTCTTC
TRBV7-9	.	TRBJ2-6	.	CASSLGQSVSGANVLTF	TGTGCCAGCAGCTTAGGACAGAGTGTATCTGGGGCCAACGTCCTGACTTTC